These 6 T cell receptor beta chains came from one sample sequenced in a study of blood T cell repertoires in COVID-19. The data were produced by immunoSEQ multiplex PCR, yet TCRdb's version contains in-frame clones alone and is incomplete. Counted here are some 100,000 clones, almost 80% occurring once; the ten biggest clones make up around 30%. The sequenced sample was peripheral blood. The receptors were sampled from a man between 65 and 85 years old with active or convalescent COVID-19.

A single count supports this clone. V is TRBV11-2 and J is TRBJ2-1; the match to TRBD2 covers 9 bases. V gave up 4 bases and J gave up 6 bases; unmatched junction bases: 10. Germline lookup yields CDR1 SGHAT and CDR2 FQNNGV. This CDR3 spans 16 amino acids. In nucleotides, the CDR3 is TGTGCCAGCAGCTACTTAGCGGGAGAGGTGGCCAATGAGCAGTTCTTC. Translating it yields CASSYLAGEVANEQFF.

V is TRBV2 and J is TRBJ2-5; a possible D gene is TRBD1 (6 bases). V lost 5 bases and J 7 bases, leaving 14 bases between the germline ends. This CDR3 has 13 amino acids. Looked up from germline, CDR1 is SNHLY and CDR2 is FYNNEI. The DNA of the CDR3 is TGTGCCAGCAGTACACAGGGTACGGGGACCCAGTACTTC. Translated: CASSTQGTGTQYF.

The V gene is TRBV5-1, the J gene TRBJ2-2; 8 positions match TRBD2. The V and J ends lost 3 bases and 4 bases, in that order; junction bases with no gene match: 5. The CDR3 contains 15 residues. Germline CDR1 and CDR2: SGHRS and YFSETQ. The CDR3 nucleotides read TGCGCCAGCAGCTCAGCGGGAGTGGGCACCGGGGAGCTGTTTTTT. Translated, it gives CASSSAGVGTGELFF.

This clone was seen only once. CDR3 sequence: CASSIGPQSGYGYTF. CDR3 nucleotide sequence: TGTGCCAGTAGTATAGGGCCCCAAAGCGGCTATGGCTACACCTTC. This chain joins TRBV19 and TRBJ1-2; no clear D. V lost 1 base and J 4 bases, leaving 13 bases between the germline ends. Per the germline V gene, CDR1 is LNHDA and CDR2 is SQIVND (reference sequence). The CDR3 extends over 15 amino acids.

V is TRBV10-3 and J is TRBJ1-6, with D uncertain. The V and J ends lost 4 bases and 7 bases respectively, with 5 bases between them. Per the germline V gene, CDR1 is ENHRY and CDR2 is SYGVKD. The CDR3 extends over 12 amino acids. CDR3 region: CAISGQNSPLHF. CDR3 sequence (DNA): TGTGCCATCAGTGGGCAGAATTCACCCCTCCACTTT.

A remark on this clone: At one end, the junction sequence differs from germline, possibly due to a read error. The chain has TRBV7-7 and TRBJ2-1; D may be TRBD2 (6 bases). Germline values: CDR1 SSHAT, CDR2 FNYEAQ (reference sequence). The CDR3 is 13 residues long. The CDR3 region is CASSPRSSDEQFF. The DNA for the CDR3 is TGTGCTAGCAGCCCCCGGTCTAGCGATGAGCAGTTCTTC.